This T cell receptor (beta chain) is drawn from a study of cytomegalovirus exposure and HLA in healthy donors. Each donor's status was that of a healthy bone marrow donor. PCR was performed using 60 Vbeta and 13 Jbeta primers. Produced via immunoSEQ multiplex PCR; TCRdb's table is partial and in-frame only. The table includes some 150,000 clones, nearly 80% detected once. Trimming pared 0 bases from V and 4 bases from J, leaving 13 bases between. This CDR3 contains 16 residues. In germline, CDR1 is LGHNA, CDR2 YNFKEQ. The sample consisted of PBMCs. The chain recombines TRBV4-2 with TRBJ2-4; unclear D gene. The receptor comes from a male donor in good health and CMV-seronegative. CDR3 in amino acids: CASSQEVGIGKNIQYF. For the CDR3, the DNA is TGTGCCAGCAGCCAAGAAGTGGGCATAGGAAAAAACATTCAGTACTTC.